The next 5 T cell receptor beta chains were all read from a single sample in a study of T cell responses to AZD1222 COVID-19 vaccine. The table came from immunoSEQ multiplex PCR; TCRdb's copy has only in-frame clones and leaves some out. Of tens of thousands of clones detected, 75% to 90% appear once; the ten largest clones hold 15% to 20%. The sample consisted of peripheral blood, taken on day 0 of MenACWY control vaccination. These receptors were taken from an adult in good health.

This clone was recorded once. The genes are TRBV3-1 (or the pseudogene TRBV3-2) and TRBJ2-1; D possibly matches TRBD1 or TRBD2 (5 bases each). From germline, CDR1 is LGHDT and CDR2 YNNKEL (reference sequence). The CDR3 totals 15 residues. V lost 4 bases and J 10 bases, leaving 20 bases between the germline ends. CDR3 region: CASSRPPIGAGEQFF. Written as DNA, the CDR3 is TGTGCCAGCAGCCGGCCACCGATCGGGGCAGGGGAGCAGTTCTTC.

This clone was seen only once. The V gene is TRBV13, the J gene TRBJ2-1; D is unresolved. Trimming removed 4 bases from V and 7 bases from J, with 5 bases in between. The length of the CDR3 is 11 residues. Germline V gene lookup returns CDR1 PRHDT and CDR2 FYEKMQ (reference sequence). CDR3: CASSSKNEQFF. The CDR3 DNA is TGTGCCAGCAGCTCCAAAAATGAGCAGTTCTTC. Using reference TRBV13 and TRBJ2-1 for the parts outside the CDR3, the full variable domain is AAGVIQSPRHLIKEKRETATLKCYPIPRHDTVYWYQQGPGQDPQFLISFYEKMQSDKGSIPDRFSAQQFSDYHSELNMSSLELGDSALYFCASSSKNEQFFGPGTRLTVL.

The chain uses TRBV7-2 and TRBJ2-2; D is possibly TRBD2 (5 bases). V was pared by 5 bases and J by 6 bases, with 13 bases between. Germline CDR1 reads SGHTA; CDR2 reads FQGNSA. CDR3 size: 14 residues. The CDR3 nucleotides read TGTGCCAGCAGCGGAAGGTGGGGAGCCGGGGAGCTGTTTTTT. Protein sequence: CASSGRWGAGELFF.

The chain joins TRBV6-2 or TRBV6-3 to TRBJ2-1; possible D gene TRBD2, 7 bases. The CDR3 totals 18 residues. V lost 0 bases to trimming and J lost 6 bases, with 21 bases between them. In germline, CDR1 is MNHEY, CDR2 SVGEGT. The CDR3 DNA reads TGTGCCAGCAGTTACTCGAACGCGGGGGCGCAGGGTATCAATGAGCAGTTCTTC. Its protein product is CASSYSNAGAQGINEQFF.

The J gene is TRBJ2-1, the V gene TRBV5-4; 11 nucleotides line up with TRBD1. The CDR3 contains 15 residues. CDR1 is SGHNT and CDR2 is YYREEE in the germline V gene (reference sequence). The trim removed 4 bases at V and 3 bases at J, leaving 3 bases unmatched. The CDR3 nucleotides are TGTGCCAGCAGCGGACAGGGGGCCCTCTACAATGAGCAGTTCTTC. The encoded protein is CASSGQGALYNEQFF.